This T cell receptor beta chain was recovered during a study of identical twins. This clonotype was recorded many times. Unique molecular identifiers were present on the cDNA, which also gained a universal primer site by template switching. Each CDR3 protein is one row after TCRdb ran MiXCR on the 5' RACE reads. The table records approximately 490,000 distinct CDR3 sequences, around 24% of them present only once. This CDR3 has 11 amino acids. V was pared by 4 bases and J by 8 bases, with 8 bases between. Germline V gives CDR1 MGHDK, CDR2 SYGVNS. A further study also used this sample, focusing on yellow fever vaccine responses in identical twins.

This receptor was obtained from a woman under 30 in good health. V is TRBV25-1 and J is TRBJ1-2; no clear D. Sample: CD4+ T cells sorted from blood. The CDR3 loop is CASSAWAGYTF. The DNA for the CDR3 is TGTGCCAGCAGTGCTTGGGCAGGCTACACCTTC.